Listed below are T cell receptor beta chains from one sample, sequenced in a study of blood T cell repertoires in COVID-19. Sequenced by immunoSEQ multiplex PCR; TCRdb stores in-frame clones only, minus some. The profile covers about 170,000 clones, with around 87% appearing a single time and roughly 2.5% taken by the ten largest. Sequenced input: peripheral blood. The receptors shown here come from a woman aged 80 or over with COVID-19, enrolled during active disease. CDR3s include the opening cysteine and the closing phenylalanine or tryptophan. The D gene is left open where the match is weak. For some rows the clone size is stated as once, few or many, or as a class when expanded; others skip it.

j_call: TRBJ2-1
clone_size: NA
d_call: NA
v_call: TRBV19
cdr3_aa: CATEQGSYNEQFF
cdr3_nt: TGTGCCACCGAACAGGGCTCCTACAATGAGCAGTTCTTC

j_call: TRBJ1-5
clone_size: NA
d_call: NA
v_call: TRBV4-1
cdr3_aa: CASSQVHSFEHQPQHF
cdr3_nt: TGCGCCAGCAGCCAAGTTCATAGCTTCGAGCATCAGCCCCAGCATTTT

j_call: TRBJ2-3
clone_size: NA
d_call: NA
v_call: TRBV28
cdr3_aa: CASSLWGVNTQYF
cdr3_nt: TGTGCCAGCAGTTTATGGGGCGTTAATACGCAGTATTTT

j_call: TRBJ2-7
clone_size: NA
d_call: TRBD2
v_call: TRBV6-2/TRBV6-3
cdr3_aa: CASSFGTTSREQYF
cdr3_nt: TGTGCCAGCAGTTTTGGGACTACTTCCCGCGAGCAGTACTTC

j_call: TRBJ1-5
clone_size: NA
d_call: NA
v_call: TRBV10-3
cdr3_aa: CAISAGSNNQPQHF
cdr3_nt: TGTGCCATCAGTGCGGGGTCAAACAATCAGCCCCAGCATTTT

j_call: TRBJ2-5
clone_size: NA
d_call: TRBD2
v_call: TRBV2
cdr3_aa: CASSLGAGVGGRAQYF
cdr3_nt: TGTGCCAGCAGTTTGGGAGCGGGAGTTGGTGGGAGGGCCCAGTACTTC

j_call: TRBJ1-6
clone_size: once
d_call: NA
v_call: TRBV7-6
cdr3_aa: CASSSFLYNSPLHF
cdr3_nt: TGTGCCAGCAGCTCCTTCCTTTATAATTCACCCCTCCACTTT

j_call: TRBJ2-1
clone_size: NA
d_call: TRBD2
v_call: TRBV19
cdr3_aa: CASSIDLLAGGYNEQFF
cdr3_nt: TGTGCCAGTAGTATAGATCTCTTAGCGGGAGGCTACAATGAGCAGTTCTTC

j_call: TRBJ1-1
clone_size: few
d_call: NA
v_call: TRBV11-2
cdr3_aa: CASSWGGATEAFF
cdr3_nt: TGTGCCAGCAGCTGGGGGGGAGCGACTGAAGCTTTCTTT

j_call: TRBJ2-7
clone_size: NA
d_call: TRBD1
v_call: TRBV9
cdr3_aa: CASSVDIGQGGEQYF
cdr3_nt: TGTGCCAGCAGCGTAGATATAGGACAGGGGGGCGAGCAGTACTTC

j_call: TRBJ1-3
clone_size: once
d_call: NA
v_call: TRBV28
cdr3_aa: CASSLMEAFAGNTIYF
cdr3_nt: TGTGCCAGCAGTTTAATGGAGGCATTTGCTGGAAACACCATATATTTT

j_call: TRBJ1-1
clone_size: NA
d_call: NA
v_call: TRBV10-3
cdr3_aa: CAISEPGDEAFF
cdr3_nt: TGTGCCATCAGTGAGCCCGGAGATGAAGCTTTCTTT

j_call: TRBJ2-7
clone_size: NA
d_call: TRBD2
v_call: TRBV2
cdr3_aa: CASRGGLGLAGVQQYF
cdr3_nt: TGTGCCAGCAGGGGGGGGTTGGGACTAGCGGGAGTTCAGCAGTACTTC

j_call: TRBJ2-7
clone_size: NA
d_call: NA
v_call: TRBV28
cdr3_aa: CASSRTGGSYEQYF
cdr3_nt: TGTGCCAGCAGTCGGACAGGAGGGTCCTACGAGCAGTACTTC

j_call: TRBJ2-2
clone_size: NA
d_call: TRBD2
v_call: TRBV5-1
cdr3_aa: CASSLVRAGGAGELFF
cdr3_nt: TGCGCCAGCAGCTTGGTACGAGCGGGGGGCGCCGGGGAGCTGTTTTTT

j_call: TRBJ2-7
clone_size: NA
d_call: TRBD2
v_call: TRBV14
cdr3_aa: CASSPKATWTSTIYEQYF
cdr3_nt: TGTGCCAGCAGCCCAAAGGCCACCTGGACTAGCACAATCTACGAGCAGTACTTC

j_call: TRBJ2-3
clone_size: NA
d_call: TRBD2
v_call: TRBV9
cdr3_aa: CASSDDSGSGTDTQYF
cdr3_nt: TGTGCCAGCAGTGATGACAGCGGGAGCGGCACAGATACGCAGTATTTT

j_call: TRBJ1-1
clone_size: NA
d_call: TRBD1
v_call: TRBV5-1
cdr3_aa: CASSFGVGQDEAFF
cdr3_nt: TGCGCCAGCAGCTTTGGGGTGGGACAGGATGAAGCTTTCTTT

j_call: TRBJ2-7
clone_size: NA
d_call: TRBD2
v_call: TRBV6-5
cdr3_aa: CASRKGTSGEQYF
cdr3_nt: TGTGCCAGCAGAAAGGGGACTAGCGGCGAGCAGTACTTC

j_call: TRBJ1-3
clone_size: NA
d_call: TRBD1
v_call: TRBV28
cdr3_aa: CASSTQGGGNTIYF
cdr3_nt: TGTGCCAGCAGTACACAGGGGGGCGGAAACACCATATATTTT

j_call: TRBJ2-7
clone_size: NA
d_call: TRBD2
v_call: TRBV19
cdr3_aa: CASSMAGGVDEQYF
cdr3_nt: TGTGCCAGTAGTATGGCGGGAGGAGTAGACGAGCAGTACTTC

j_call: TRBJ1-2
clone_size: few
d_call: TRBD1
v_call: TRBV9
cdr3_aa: CASSVDGTEYGYTF
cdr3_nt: TGTGCCAGCAGCGTAGATGGGACAGAGTATGGCTACACCTTC

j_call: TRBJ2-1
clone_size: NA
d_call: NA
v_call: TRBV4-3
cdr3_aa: CASSQDDSAGLSYNEQFF
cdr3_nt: TGCGCCAGCAGCCAAGACGATTCGGCGGGACTCTCCTACAATGAGCAGTTCTTC

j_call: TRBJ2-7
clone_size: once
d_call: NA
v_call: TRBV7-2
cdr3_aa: CASSPRGDLYEQYF
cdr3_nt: TGTGCCAGCAGCCCCAGGGGCGATCTCTACGAGCAGTACTTC

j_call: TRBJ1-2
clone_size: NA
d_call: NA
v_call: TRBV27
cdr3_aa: CASTLKIPGAYGYTF
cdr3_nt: TGTGCCAGCACCCTAAAGATTCCAGGGGCCTATGGCTACACCTTC

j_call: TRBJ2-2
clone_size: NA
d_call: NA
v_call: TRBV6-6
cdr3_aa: CASSYVRGFTGELFF
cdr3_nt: TGTGCCAGCAGTTACGTCAGGGGTTTCACCGGGGAGCTGTTTTTT

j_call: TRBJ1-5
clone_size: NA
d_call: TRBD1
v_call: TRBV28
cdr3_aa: CASSLSSFRGDQPQHF
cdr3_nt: TGTGCCAGCAGTTTATCCTCCTTCAGGGGGGATCAGCCCCAGCATTTT

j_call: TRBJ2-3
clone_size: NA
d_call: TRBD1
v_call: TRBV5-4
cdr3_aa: CASSLGTGGRGTDTQYF
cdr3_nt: TGTGCCAGCAGCTTGGGGACAGGGGGCAGGGGCACAGATACGCAGTATTTT

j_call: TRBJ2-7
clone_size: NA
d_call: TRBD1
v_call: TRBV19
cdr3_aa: CASSEQTGGIYEQYF
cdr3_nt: TGTGCCAGTAGTGAGCAAACAGGGGGAATCTACGAGCAGTACTTC

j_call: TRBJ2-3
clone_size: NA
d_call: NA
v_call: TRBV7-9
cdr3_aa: CASSSWGGGTDTQYF
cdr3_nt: TGTGCCAGCAGCTCATGGGGCGGGGGCACAGATACGCAGTATTTT